These T cell receptor beta chains were read from a single sample in a study of blood T cell repertoires in COVID-19. Assay used: immunoSEQ multiplex PCR; TCRdb lists only in-frame clones, some missing. The sample has 140,000 to 150,000 clones, roughly 84% seen once. Sequencing input: peripheral blood. These receptors were obtained from a human donor in a cohort sampled during active COVID-19. CDR3s leave out the opening cysteine and the closing phenylalanine or tryptophan.

v_call	j_call	cdr3_aa
TRBV7-3	TRBJ2-1	ASSLYRGTYNEQF
TRBV27	TRBJ1-2	ASSFSRGGDYGYT
TRBV5-1	TRBJ2-2	ASRSSGGRDGELF
TRBV18	TRBJ2-2	ASSPAGTGELF
TRBV7-8	TRBJ2-5	ASSLASSAGGTETQY
TRBV7-8	TRBJ2-1	ASSTGRVRDNEQF
TRBV10-3	TRBJ1-1	AISEVRTEHTEAF
TRBV3-1/TRBV3-2	TRBJ1-1	ASSLRTGENTEAF
TRBV2	TRBJ1-6	ASTEAFGRGIPSYNSPLH
TRBV27	TRBJ2-5	ASSFRGLETQY
TRBV5-1	TRBJ2-7	ASSPIRTAYEQY
TRBV5-1	TRBJ1-1	ASSLRNEGEAF
TRBV11-2	TRBJ2-4	ASSLDLGGNIQY
TRBV30	TRBJ1-5	AWSGEGNQPQH